This T cell receptor beta chain originates from a study of cytomegalovirus exposure and HLA in healthy donors. This CDR3 comprises 15 residues. CDR1 LNHDA and CDR2 SQIVND come from the germline V gene (reference sequence). The trim removed 8 bases at V and 3 bases at J, leaving 2 bases unmatched. This clone was counted a few times. PCR amplification relied on 60 Vbeta primers (plus 13 Jbeta primers). The repertoire was sequenced with immunoSEQ multiplex PCR; TCRdb's copy has only in-frame clones and lacks some. In the table there are roughly 120,000 clones, 60% to 85% of which are singletons. Sequencing was performed on PBMCs. V gene TRBV19 combines with J gene TRBJ2-1; 15 nucleotides match TRBD2. This clonotype was sampled from a woman aged 55-70 years in good health and CMV-seropositive. CDR3 DNA sequence: TGTGCCAGTGGGGGACTAGCGGGAGGCTACAATGAGCAGTTCTTC. It specifies CASGGLAGGYNEQFF.